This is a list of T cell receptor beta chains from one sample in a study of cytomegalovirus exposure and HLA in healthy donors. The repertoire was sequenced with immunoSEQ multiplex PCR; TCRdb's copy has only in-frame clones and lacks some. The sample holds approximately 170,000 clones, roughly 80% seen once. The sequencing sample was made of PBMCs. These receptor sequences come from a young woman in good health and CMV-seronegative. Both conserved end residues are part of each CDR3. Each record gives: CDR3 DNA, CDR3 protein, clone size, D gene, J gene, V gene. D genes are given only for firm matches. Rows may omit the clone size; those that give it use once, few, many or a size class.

TGTGCCAGCAGCTTGGACAGGGGGCGTGGTACAGATACGCAGTATTTT | CASSLDRGRGTDTQYF | . | TRBD1 | TRBJ2-3 | TRBV5-6
TGTGCCCTGGGGAGGGAAGGTAATCAGCCCCAGCATTTT | CALGREGNQPQHF | . | . | TRBJ1-5 | TRBV30
TGTGCCAGCTCACCTTACAGTGGTAAAGAGACCCAGTACTTC | CASSPYSGKETQYF | . | . | TRBJ2-5 | TRBV18
TGTGCCAGCAGCTTAGGGGACAGGGTTGGTTCACCCCTCCACTTT | CASSLGDRVGSPLHF | . | TRBD1 | TRBJ1-6 | TRBV13
TGTGCCAGCAGCTTAACCACAGGGGGGACTGAAGCTTTCTTT | CASSLTTGGTEAFF | few | TRBD1 | TRBJ1-1 | TRBV7-9
TGTGCCAGTACCCCAGAACGGACACGGTATTATGGCTACACCTTC | CASTPERTRYYGYTF | . | . | TRBJ1-2 | TRBV19
TGTGCCACCGCTTCGGCAGGCGAAAGCTCCTACGAGCAGTACTTC | CATASAGESSYEQYF | . | . | TRBJ2-7 | TRBV10-3
TGTGCCAGCAGCTTGGCGGGGGGTGGAACTGAAGCTTTCTTT | CASSLAGGGTEAFF | . | . | TRBJ1-1 | TRBV5-4
TGTGCCAGCAGCTTGGTCGGAGACGGTCCCCAGCATTTT | CASSLVGDGPQHF | . | . | TRBJ1-5 | TRBV5-8
TGTGCCAGCAGTGAGAGGACAGGGCTTTATGGCTACACCTTC | CASSERTGLYGYTF | . | TRBD1 | TRBJ1-2 | TRBV6-1
TGTGCCAGCTCACCACAGAAACAGGGATTAGGGACTGAAGCTTTCTTT | CASSPQKQGLGTEAFF | . | . | TRBJ1-1 | TRBV18
TGTGCCATCAGTGGGGGGGGGACTGAAGCTTTCTTT | CAISGGGTEAFF | . | . | TRBJ1-1 | TRBV10-3
TGTGCCAGCAGCGTCGGGACAGGGTCACATCGGGCATACGAGCAGTACTTC | CASSVGTGSHRAYEQYF | . | TRBD1 | TRBJ2-7 | TRBV9
TGTGCCAGCAGCTTTTCAGGAGCGGACACTGAAGCTTTCTTT | CASSFSGADTEAFF | . | . | TRBJ1-1 | TRBV11-2
TGTGCCAGCAGCGCAGGGGGGGAAAAACTGTTTTTT | CASSAGGEKLFF | once | TRBD1 | TRBJ1-4 | TRBV9
TGTGCCAGCAGTTATAGTGAGACGCAGTATTTT | CASSYSETQYF | . | . | TRBJ2-3 | TRBV2
TGTGCCAGCAGTTTAGGGCTGGCAACTAATGAAAAACTGTTTTTT | CASSLGLATNEKLFF | . | . | TRBJ1-4 | TRBV27
TGCGCCAGCAGCTTGGGGGTGACAGGGAGTCCTAATGAAAAACTGTTTTTT | CASSLGVTGSPNEKLFF | . | TRBD1 | TRBJ1-4 | TRBV5-1
TGTGCCAGCAGTGAACAGAACTATGGCTACACCTTC | CASSEQNYGYTF | . | . | TRBJ1-2 | TRBV2
TGTGCCAGCAGTACGGAGCCCTACGAGCAGTACTTC | CASSTEPYEQYF | . | . | TRBJ2-7 | TRBV28
TGTGCCAGCAGTTACGTGGGACAGGGGGCTTACGAGCAGTACTTC | CASSYVGQGAYEQYF | . | TRBD1 | TRBJ2-7 | TRBV6-5
TGTGCCAGCAGCATGACTAGCGGGGGGGCTACTGGGGCCAACGTCCTGACTTTC | CASSMTSGGATGANVLTF | . | TRBD2 | TRBJ2-6 | TRBV14
TGTGCCAGCAGCCAGCGAGTGGCAGTCTATGGCTACACCTTC | CASSQRVAVYGYTF | . | . | TRBJ1-2 | TRBV5-6
TGCGCCAGCAGCTTGGAACTAGCGGGGGCCGGGGAGCTGTTTTTT | CASSLELAGAGELFF | . | TRBD2 | TRBJ2-2 | TRBV5-1